This is a list of T cell receptor beta chains from one sample in a study of blood T cell repertoires in COVID-19. Here immunoSEQ multiplex PCR was the method, and the copy in TCRdb shows in-frame clones only, minus some. The sample comprises fewer than 200,000 clones, around 90% of which are singletons, and roughly 3.9% rests with the top ten. The sample consisted of peripheral blood. The receptors were sampled from a woman aged 60-75 years who had recovered from COVID-19. Each CDR3 is given with its conserved first and last residue. D genes are given only for firm matches. Clone size appears in some rows only: once, few, many, or a class for an expanded clone.

J,size,D,V,DNA,CDR3
TRBJ2-1,-,TRBD2,TRBV12-5,TGTGCTAGTGGTCCAGGGGTCAACAAGCGGGGGGCCCCCTACAATGAGCAGTTCTTC,CASGPGVNKRGAPYNEQFF
TRBJ1-5,-,-,TRBV18,TGTGCCAGCTCTAAGGGACAAAATAATCAGCCCCAGCATTTT,CASSKGQNNQPQHF
TRBJ1-1,-,-,TRBV5-1,TGCGCCAGCAGCTTGTCCGACTCGAACACTGAAGCTTTCTTT,CASSLSDSNTEAFF
TRBJ1-5,few,-,TRBV5-4,TGTGCCAGCAGCGAAAACAACAATCAGCCCCAGCATTTT,CASSENNNQPQHF
TRBJ2-7,-,-,TRBV5-4,TGTGCCAGCAGCAACAGGGAGCCCTACGAGCAGTACTTC,CASSNREPYEQYF
TRBJ1-1,-,TRBD1,TRBV2,TGTGCCAGCAGTGTTGGGACAGGCACTGAAGCTTTCTTT,CASSVGTGTEAFF
TRBJ2-1,-,-,TRBV5-4,TGTGCCAGCAGCTCGCCTAGCGACCGCTCCTACAATGAGCAGTTCTTC,CASSSPSDRSYNEQFF
TRBJ1-5,-,TRBD1,TRBV2,TGTGCCAGCAACCTCGACAGGGGGCATAATCAGCCCCAGCATTTT,CASNLDRGHNQPQHF
TRBJ1-2,-,TRBD1,TRBV5-1,TGCGCCAGCAGCTTGGCCGATAGGGGGCCTGGCTACACCTTC,CASSLADRGPGYTF
TRBJ1-5,few,TRBD1,TRBV29-1,TGCAGCGTTTCGGACAGGGCGGGGCAGCCCCAGCATTTT,CSVSDRAGQPQHF
TRBJ1-4,-,-,TRBV28,TGTGCCAGCAGTTTACAGGGGAATGAAAAACTGTTTTTT,CASSLQGNEKLFF
TRBJ2-7,-,-,TRBV4-2,TGTGCCAGCAGCCAAGACGGAGTCGGCCCCTACGAGCAGTACTTC,CASSQDGVGPYEQYF
TRBJ2-1,few,-,TRBV21-1,TGTGCCAGCAGGAAAGGACAGGGATGGATTAATGAGCAGTTCTTC,CASRKGQGWINEQFF
TRBJ2-7,-,-,TRBV10-3,TGTGCCATCAGTGAGTCCAGGCAGCTAGAGCAGTACTTC,CAISESRQLEQYF
TRBJ2-5,-,-,TRBV14,TGTGCCAGCAGCCAAGGGGACTGGAACCGGGAGACCCAGTACTTC,CASSQGDWNRETQYF
TRBJ2-3,-,-,TRBV29-1,TGCAGCGTTGTGGTAGCGCAAAGCACAGATACGCAGTATTTT,CSVVVAQSTDTQYF
TRBJ2-3,-,-,TRBV10-3,TGTGCCATCAGTGAGAAAGGGGGGGGGACAGATACGCAGTATTTT,CAISEKGGGTDTQYF
TRBJ2-7,-,-,TRBV28,TGTGCCAGCAGCAACACCTACGAGCAGTACTTC,CASSNTYEQYF
TRBJ1-2,-,-,TRBV24-1,TGTGCCACCAGTGATAACCTAACTGGGAGAGGCTACACCTTC,CATSDNLTGRGYTF
TRBJ2-5,-,-,TRBV11-3,TGTGCCAGCAGCTTCTCAGGGAAAGAGACCCAGTACTTC,CASSFSGKETQYF
TRBJ1-2,-,TRBD1,TRBV12-5,TGTGCTAGTGGTTTGGTACTAGGGACAGAGAACTATGGCTACACCTTC,CASGLVLGTENYGYTF
TRBJ1-2,-,TRBD1,TRBV7-2,TGTGCCAGCAGCTCTTCGGGACAGAACTATGGCTACACCTTC,CASSSSGQNYGYTF
TRBJ1-2,-,-,TRBV6-2/TRBV6-3,TGTGCCAGCAGTTCACAGAACTATGGCTACACCTTC,CASSSQNYGYTF
TRBJ2-3,once,TRBD2,TRBV14,TGTGCCAGCGCTCTAGGGCTAGCGGCCACAGATACGCAGTATTTT,CASALGLAATDTQYF
TRBJ2-7,-,TRBD2,TRBV9,TGTGCCATACTAGCGGGGGAGACTTCCTACGAGCAGTACTTC,CAILAGETSYEQYF
TRBJ1-6,few,TRBD1,TRBV28,TGTGCCAGCAGTGCGGGGACAGGGAGCATCCCACCCCTCCACTTT,CASSAGTGSIPPLHF
TRBJ1-5,-,-,TRBV3-1/TRBV3-2,TGTGCCAGCAGTAACAACAACGACAGGATCCAGCATTTT,CASSNNNDRIQHF
TRBJ2-7,few,-,TRBV3-1/TRBV3-2,TGTGCCAGCAGCCAAGGGGACACACAGCAGTACTTC,CASSQGDTQQYF
TRBJ2-2,-,TRBD1,TRBV18,TGTGCCAGCTCACCGGGACAGCAGGGCACCGGGGAGCTGTTTTTT,CASSPGQQGTGELFF
TRBJ2-7,-,-,TRBV15,TGTGCCACCAGCAGAGATCGGGGAATTAGGTCCTACGAGCAGTACTTC,CATSRDRGIRSYEQYF
TRBJ1-1,-,-,TRBV3-1/TRBV3-2,TGTGCCAGCAGCCAAGGTCCAGGGATGGGCACTGAAGCTTTCTTT,CASSQGPGMGTEAFF
TRBJ2-7,-,TRBD1,TRBV7-2,TGTGCCAGCAGCTTTTCGGGGACAGACTACGAGCAGTACTTC,CASSFSGTDYEQYF
TRBJ2-4,-,-,TRBV14,TGTGCCAGCAGCCAAGAGGCCGTAAAAAACATTCAGTACTTC,CASSQEAVKNIQYF
TRBJ2-3,-,TRBD2,TRBV9,TGTGCCAGCAGCGTAGGACTAGCGGGGGGGCTTTCGGATACGCAGTATTTT,CASSVGLAGGLSDTQYF
TRBJ2-4,-,-,TRBV2,TGTGCCAGCAAGGGTGGGGGGATTCAGTACTTC,CASKGGGIQYF
TRBJ2-2,-,-,TRBV7-9,TGTGCCAGCACCCTAAGCCTGGGGGAGCTGTTTTTT,CASTLSLGELFF
TRBJ2-5,-,-,TRBV4-3,TGCGCCAGCAGCCAAGACAGGACAGACCAAGAGACCCAGTACTTC,CASSQDRTDQETQYF
TRBJ1-1,-,TRBD1,TRBV11-1,TGTGCCAGCAGCTCGATCACAGGGGGCACGACTGAAGCTTTCTTT,CASSSITGGTTEAFF
TRBJ1-2,-,-,TRBV25-1,TGTGCCAGCAGTGAAGGTCCGGGGTTCTATGGCTACACCTTC,CASSEGPGFYGYTF
TRBJ1-5,-,-,TRBV10-3,TGTGCCATCAGTGAGGGACTCTTAACGACGAGCAATCAGCCCCAGCATTTT,CAISEGLLTTSNQPQHF
TRBJ2-3,-,-,TRBV7-2,TGTGCCAGCAGCTTACTATTGGCGGGGACAGATACGCAGTATTTT,CASSLLLAGTDTQYF
TRBJ1-1,-,-,TRBV6-2/TRBV6-3,TGTGCCAGCAGTTCGTTGGGGGGCACTGAAGCTTTCTTT,CASSSLGGTEAFF
TRBJ2-5,-,-,TRBV19,TGTGCCAGTAGCCAGATGGTGGGCAGGCAAGAGACCCAGTACTTC,CASSQMVGRQETQYF
TRBJ2-7,-,-,TRBV19,TGTGCCAGTAGCGATTGGACAGCTAGCTCCTACGAGCAGTACTTC,CASSDWTASSYEQYF
TRBJ1-1,-,-,TRBV6-2/TRBV6-3,TGTGCCAGCAGTACCTCGACGGGGAACACTGAAGCTTTCTTT,CASSTSTGNTEAFF